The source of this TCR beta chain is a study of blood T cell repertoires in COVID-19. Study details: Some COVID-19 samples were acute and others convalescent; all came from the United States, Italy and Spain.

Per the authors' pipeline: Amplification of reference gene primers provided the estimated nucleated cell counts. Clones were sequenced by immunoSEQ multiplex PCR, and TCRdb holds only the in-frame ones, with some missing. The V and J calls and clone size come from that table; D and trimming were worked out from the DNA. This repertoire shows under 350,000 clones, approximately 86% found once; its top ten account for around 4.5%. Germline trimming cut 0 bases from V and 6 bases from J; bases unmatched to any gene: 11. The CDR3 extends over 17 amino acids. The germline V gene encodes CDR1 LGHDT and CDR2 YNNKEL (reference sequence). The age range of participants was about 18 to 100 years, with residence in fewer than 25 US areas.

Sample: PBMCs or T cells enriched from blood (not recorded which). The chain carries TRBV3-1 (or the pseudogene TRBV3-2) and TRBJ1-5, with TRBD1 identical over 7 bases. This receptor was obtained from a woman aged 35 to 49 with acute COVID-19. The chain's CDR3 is CASSQEVKGAASQPQHF. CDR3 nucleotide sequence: TGTGCCAGCAGCCAAGAAGTTAAGGGGGCCGCAAGTCAGCCCCAGCATTTT.